The 8 T cell receptor beta chains below all came from one sample that was sequenced in a study of T cells in Graves' hyperthyroidism and ophthalmopathy. It was RNA transcripts that yielded the amplified TCR beta CDR3 regions. HTBI primers were employed in a first-round RT-PCR of the TCR CDR3. TCRdb redid the calling of the multiplex PCR reads with MiXCR, one entry per CDR3 protein. The sample yields approximately 690,000 distinct CDR3 sequences, about a fifth seen once. The sample comprised blood. These receptors all stem from a man aged 25 to 40 with Graves' ophthalmopathy.

The chain employs TRBV7-9 and TRBJ1-3; a possible D gene is TRBD1 (5 bases). Trimming took off 2 bases at V and 4 bases at J, with 9 bases between the two ends. Germline V gene data show CDR1 as SEHNR and CDR2 as FQNEAQ (reference sequence). The CDR3 length is 14 residues. The chain's CDR3 is CASSLQGEGNTIYF. The CDR3 nucleotides are TGTGCCAGCAGCTTACAGGGTGAGGGAAACACCATATATTTT.

Many counts were recorded for this clonotype. The rearrangement uses TRBV18 and TRBJ1-5; TRBD1 aligns across 7 bases. This CDR3 comprises 15 residues. The J segment lost 3 bases and the V segment lost 0 bases, leaving 2 bases of the junction unmatched. Germline CDR1 reads KGHSH; CDR2 reads LQKENI. CDR3 DNA: TGTGCCAGCTCACCACCGGGGACAGACAATCAGCCCCAGCATTTT. It yields the protein CASSPPGTDNQPQHF. Full variable domain (outside the CDR3, taken from reference TRBV18 and TRBJ1-5): NAGVMQNPRHLVRRRGQEARLRCSPMKGHSHVYWYRQLPEEGLKFMVYLQKENIIDESGMPKERFSAEFPKEGPSILRIQQVVRGDSAAYFCASSPPGTDNQPQHFGDGTRLSIL.

This clonotype has more than one count but fewer than ten. CDR3 DNA: TGTGCCAGCAGTGAAGCGGGGGTCCGGGGACACAAACCAAACACCGGGGAGCTGTTTTTT. Its translation: CASSEAGVRGHKPNTGELFF. The rearrangement uses TRBV6-1 and TRBJ2-2, with a weak D call TRBD1 (6 bases). Trimming took 0 bases from V and 2 from J, leaving 22 bases between them. The CDR3 runs to 20 residues. The V gene's germline CDR1 is MNHNS and CDR2 SASEGT.

This clonotype was found many times. V gene TRBV7-3 combines with J gene TRBJ2-3; D gene unclear. V lost 5 bases and J lost 0, with 12 bases in between. The CDR3 sequence is 15 residues long. Germline V gene data show CDR1 as SGHTA and CDR2 as FQGTGA. The CDR3 spells CASSRTGGSTDTQYF. CDR3 DNA sequence: TGTGCCAGCAGCCGTACGGGTGGTAGCACAGATACGCAGTATTTT.

Only a few counts were recorded for this clonotype. V and J are TRBV28 and TRBJ1-6; no definite D call. Germline V CDR1 and CDR2: MDHEN, SYDVKM. Trimming stripped 8 bases from V and 5 bases from J, with 7 bases between. CDR3 length equals 12 residues. The CDR3 coding sequence is TGTGCCAGCTCTAAAAATAATTCACCCCTCCACTTT. It is translated as CASSKNNSPLHF.

Comment on this clonotype: A read error may be the cause here, since a much bigger clone is one base away. The chain joins TRBV7-9 to TRBJ2-5; no reliable D call. Per germline, CDR1 SEHNR and CDR2 FQNEAQ (reference sequence). The V gene lost 5 bases and the J gene lost 5 bases, with 9 bases spanning the gap. The CDR3 is made up of 12 amino acids. Here the CDR3 reads CASSPRRETQYF. The CDR3 region has the DNA TGTGCCAGCAGCCCACGCCGGGAGACCCAGTACTTC.

V usage is TRBV19 and J usage is TRBJ1-2; the match to TRBD1 covers 7 bases. The CDR3 sequence is 14 residues long. Germline values: CDR1 LNHDA, CDR2 SQIVND (reference sequence). V gave up 6 bases and J gave up 0 bases; unmatched junction bases: 4. The CDR3 spells CASSVGTANYGYTF. CDR3 DNA: TGTGCCAGTAGCGTTGGGACAGCTAACTATGGCTACACCTTC.

This clonotype was observed a handful of times. The V gene is TRBV27, the J gene TRBJ2-1; 8 nucleotides align to TRBD2. From germline, CDR1 is MNHEY and CDR2 SMNVEV (reference sequence). The CDR3 loop spans 17 amino acids. Losses at the gene ends were 7 bases for V and 2 bases for J; bases not matched to a gene: 13. CDR3 region: CASIGSGKAHTYNEQFF. The DNA of the CDR3 is TGTGCCAGCATCGGTAGCGGGAAAGCTCACACCTACAATGAGCAGTTCTTC.